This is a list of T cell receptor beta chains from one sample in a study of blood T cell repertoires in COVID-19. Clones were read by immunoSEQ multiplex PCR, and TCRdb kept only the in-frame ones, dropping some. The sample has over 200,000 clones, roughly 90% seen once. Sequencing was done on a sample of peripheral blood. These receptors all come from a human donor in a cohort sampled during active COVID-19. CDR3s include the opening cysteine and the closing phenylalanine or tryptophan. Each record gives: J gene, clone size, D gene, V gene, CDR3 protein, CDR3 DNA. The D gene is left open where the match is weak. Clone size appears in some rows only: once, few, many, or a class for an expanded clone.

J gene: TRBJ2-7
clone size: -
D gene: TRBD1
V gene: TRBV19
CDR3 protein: CASSARDRSYEQYF
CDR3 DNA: TGTGCCAGTAGCGCTCGGGACAGATCCTACGAGCAGTACTTC

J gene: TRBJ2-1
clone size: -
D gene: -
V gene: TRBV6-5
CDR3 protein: CASSNSYNEQFF
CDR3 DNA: TGTGCCAGCAGCAACTCCTACAATGAGCAGTTCTTC

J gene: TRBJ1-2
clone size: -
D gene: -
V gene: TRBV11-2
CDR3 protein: CASRTGIGYTF
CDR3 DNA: TGTGCCAGCAGGACGGGAATAGGCTACACCTTC

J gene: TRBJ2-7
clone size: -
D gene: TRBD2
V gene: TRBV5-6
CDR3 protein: CASRLLAGNAEQYF
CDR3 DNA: TGTGCCAGCAGATTACTAGCGGGGAATGCCGAGCAGTACTTC

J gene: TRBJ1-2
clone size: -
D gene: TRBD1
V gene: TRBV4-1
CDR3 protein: CASSHWRGQGYGYTF
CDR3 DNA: TGCGCCAGCAGCCATTGGCGTGGACAGGGATATGGCTACACCTTC

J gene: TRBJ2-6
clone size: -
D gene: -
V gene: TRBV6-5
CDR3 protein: CASSLQGANVLTF
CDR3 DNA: TGTGCCAGCAGTTTACAGGGGGCCAACGTCCTGACTTTC

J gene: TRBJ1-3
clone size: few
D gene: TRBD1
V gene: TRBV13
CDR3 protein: CASSLDRAPGNTIYF
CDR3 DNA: TGTGCCAGCAGCTTGGACAGGGCTCCCGGAAACACCATATATTTT

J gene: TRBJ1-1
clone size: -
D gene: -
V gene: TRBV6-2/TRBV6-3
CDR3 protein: CASSYTTGSEAFF
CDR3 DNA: TGTGCCAGCAGTTATACGACAGGTTCCGAAGCTTTCTTT

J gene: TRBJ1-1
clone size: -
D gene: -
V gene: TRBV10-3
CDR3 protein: CAISEAENTEAFF
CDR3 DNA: TGTGCCATCAGTGAGGCAGAGAACACTGAAGCTTTCTTT

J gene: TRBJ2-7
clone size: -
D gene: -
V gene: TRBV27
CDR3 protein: CASSPVRSHYEQYF
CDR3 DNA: TGTGCCAGCAGCCCAGTGAGGAGCCACTACGAGCAGTACTTC

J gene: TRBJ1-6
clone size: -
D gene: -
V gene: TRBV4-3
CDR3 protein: CASSPRLRTYNSPLHF
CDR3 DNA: TGCGCCAGCAGCCCGCGGTTGCGGACCTATAATTCACCCCTCCACTTT

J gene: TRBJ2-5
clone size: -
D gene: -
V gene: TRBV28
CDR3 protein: CASRDRGQETQYF
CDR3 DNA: TGTGCCAGCAGGGATAGGGGGCAAGAGACCCAGTACTTC

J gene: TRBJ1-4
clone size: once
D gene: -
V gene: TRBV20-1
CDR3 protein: CSASLSVATNEKLFF
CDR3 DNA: TGCAGTGCTAGTCTCAGCGTCGCAACTAATGAAAAACTGTTTTTT

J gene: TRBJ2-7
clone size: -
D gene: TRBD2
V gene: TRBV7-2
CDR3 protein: CASSSQGGGGAEQYF
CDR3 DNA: TGTGCCAGCAGCTCCCAAGGGGGCGGGGGGGCCGAGCAGTACTTC

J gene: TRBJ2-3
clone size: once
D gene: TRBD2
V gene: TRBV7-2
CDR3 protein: CASFRTSGLLTDTQYF
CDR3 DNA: TGTGCCAGCTTCCGGACTAGCGGGTTGCTCACAGATACGCAGTATTTT

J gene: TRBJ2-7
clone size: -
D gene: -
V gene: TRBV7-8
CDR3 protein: CASSLDRGSDTYEQYF
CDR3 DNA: TGTGCCAGCAGCTTAGATCGGGGGTCCGACACCTACGAGCAGTACTTC

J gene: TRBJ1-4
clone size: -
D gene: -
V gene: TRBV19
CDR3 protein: CASSIAVTTNEKLFF
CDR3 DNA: TGTGCCAGTAGTATAGCAGTGACAACTAATGAAAAACTGTTTTTT